This TCR beta chain was found in a study of blood T cell repertoires in COVID-19 (dated by TCRdb to the early 2020s). At the level of the whole study: Collaborator samples came from the United States, Italy and Spain and covered acute and convalescent phases of COVID-19. The material from the prospective study consisted of cDNA or gDNA derived from T cells, B-cell-depleted T cells, or PBMCs. Subjects who had been exposed to COVID-19, were actively infected with it, or had recovered from it provided the deeply sampled blood TCRbeta repertoires that made up the dataset. The repertoires were released in a freely available public database intended as a resource for research on the immune response to SARS-CoV-2. Samples were obtained from the ongoing ImmuneRACE study (first 160 participants) and from roughly 1,300 subjects provided by 6 global collaborators. Nearly every sample came with metadata listing a de-identified subject ID, COVID-19 status, age in years and sex. Where available, HLA class I and class II types were taken from metadata supplied by the sample provider and were not determined by assay-based typing. What the authors observed across the whole study: How much clinical and demographic metadata was included differed by source and by participant, and the metadata was provided uncurated.

This clone was seen only once. Its antigen is currently not known. Base qualities are not recorded, but no much larger clone differs from it by a single base. TCRbeta CDR3 regions were amplified from genomic DNA by means of the immunoSEQ Assay, a bias-controlled multiplex PCR. Under the source paper's analysis protocol: Nucleated cell counts per sample were estimated from amplification of reference gene primers within the assay. Sequence reads were collapsed and filtered to measure the absolute abundance of every unique TCRbeta CDR3 rearrangement. For each sample, productive Simpson clonality was calculated as the square root of Simpson's diversity index over productive rearrangements. The table comes from immuneACCESS by way of TCRdb, which keeps in-frame sequences with V and J called. Part of the clones is missing from these tables; in studies checked, under half for an unresolved V gene and the rest for unknown reasons. Clonal size and the V and J genes are those of that table, whereas D and trimming came from the DNA. This sample has about 200,000 clones in its table, and about 77% of those were observed once. The top ten clones comprise approximately 3% of the sample.

Reading from cysteine to phenylalanine, the CDR3 counts 14 amino acids. The entry retains the CDR3 DNA only, 42 bases that are in frame from base 1. The collaborating institutions used their own protocols to collect whole blood in K2EDTA tubes. For TCRbeta analysis, collaborators shipped samples as frozen whole blood, isolated PBMCs, or DNA extracted from either of those sample types. The sequence joins TRBV21-1 to TRBJ2-4; TRBD2 is the table's D call and was not checked against the DNA. TRBV21-1 corresponds to a pseudogene. The source of this sequence is a woman over 75 with active or convalescent COVID-19. Specimen: peripheral blood. The CDR3 reads CAGGAELAKNIQYF. The nucleotide sequence reads TGTGCCGGCGGGGCTGAACTAGCCAAAAACATTCAGTACTTC.